The source of this T cell receptor (beta chain) is a study of B cell selection in AIRE deficiency. Profiling relied on immunoSEQ multiplex PCR, and the TCRdb table lists in-frame clones only, not all of them. This sample carries some 23,000 clones, 95% to 98% of them seen once, and the ten largest clones take about 0.17%. Sorting defined conventional CD4 T cells as CD4+CD127+. This clone was picked up one time. V was trimmed by 5 bases and J by 2 bases, leaving 17 bases between them. This CDR3 comprises 15 residues. The germline CDR1 and CDR2 sequences are SGHTS and YDEGEE. Sequenced sample: conventional CD4+ T cells sorted from PBMCs. This sequence originates from a human donor with AIRE deficiency. The gene calls are TRBV5-8 and TRBJ2-7, with D uncertain. The CDR3 nucleotides are TGTGCCAGCAGACAAGACCGAAATTCCACCTACGAGCAGTACTTC. This gives the protein CASRQDRNSTYEQYF.